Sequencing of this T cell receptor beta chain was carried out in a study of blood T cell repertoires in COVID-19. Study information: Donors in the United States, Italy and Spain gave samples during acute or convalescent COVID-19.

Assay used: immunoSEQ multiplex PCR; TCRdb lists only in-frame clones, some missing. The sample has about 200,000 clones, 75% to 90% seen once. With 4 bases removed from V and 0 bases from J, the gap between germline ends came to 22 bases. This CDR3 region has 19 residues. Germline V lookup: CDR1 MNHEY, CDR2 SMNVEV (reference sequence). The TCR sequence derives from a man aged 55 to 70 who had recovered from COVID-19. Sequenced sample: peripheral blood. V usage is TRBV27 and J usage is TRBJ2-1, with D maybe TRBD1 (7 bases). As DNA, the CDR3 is TGTGCCAGCAGTTACGACCTTATTGCGGGACAGAGCTCCTACAATGAGCAGTTCTTC. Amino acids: CASSYDLIAGQSSYNEQFF.